This entry lists 3 T cell receptor beta chains sequenced from one sample in a study of cytomegalovirus exposure and HLA in healthy donors. Primers included in the PCR were 60 Vbeta and 13 Jbeta primers. The method was immunoSEQ multiplex PCR; TCRdb's version includes in-frame clones alone and lacks a portion of them. The sample shows about 160,000 clones, approximately 79% of them seen only once. The sequenced sample was PBMCs. These receptors all stem from a man in his forties in good health and CMV-seronegative.

This chain joins TRBV6-5 and TRBJ2-3; 9 nucleotides align to TRBD1. Losses at the gene ends were 9 bases for V and 5 bases for J; bases not matched to a gene: 6. CDR3 size: 13 residues. Germline values: CDR1 MNHEY, CDR2 SVGAGI. CDR3 sequence (DNA): TGTGCCAGTCACAGGGGGCGTGTAGATACGCAGTATTTT. Its protein is CASHRGRVDTQYF.

This clone came up once. V usage is TRBV7-2 and J usage is TRBJ2-7; TRBD2 agrees at 9 bases. The germline V gene has CDR1 SGHTA and CDR2 FQGNSA. This CDR3 is built from 13 residues. The J segment lost 6 bases and the V segment lost 3 bases, leaving 3 bases of the junction unmatched. CDR3 coding DNA: TGTGCCAGCAGCTTGGCGGGAGGGGGCGAGCAGTACTTC. It encodes CASSLAGGGEQYF.

On this clone itself: Other DNA sequences in this sample translate to the same CDR3. This rearrangement joins TRBV28 to TRBJ2-5; D possibly corresponds to TRBD2 (5 bases). This CDR3 contains 12 residues. The germline V and J ends were trimmed by 6 bases and 4 bases, with 9 bases remaining between them. The germline V gene encodes CDR1 MDHEN and CDR2 SYDVKM. The CDR3, as DNA: TGTGCCAGCAGAGCTGGGAGAGAGACCCAGTACTTC. Amino acids: CASRAGRETQYF.